This is a list of T cell receptor beta chains from one sample in a study of Ad26.COV2.S vaccination and SARS-CoV-2 variants. TCRdb's table, derived via immunoSEQ multiplex PCR, lists solely in-frame clones and lacks some. The sample includes fewer than 900,000 clones, 89% of them seen just once. This specimen was peripheral blood, taken in a trial of Ad26.COV2.S vaccine versus placebo. The receptors were sampled from a person between 18 and 60 years old who received the Ad26.COV2.S COVID-19 vaccine or a placebo. CDR3s include the opening cysteine and the closing phenylalanine or tryptophan. The D gene is left open where the match is weak. Clone size is stated in some rows and not others, as once, few, many or a class when expanded.

size: NA
V: TRBV24-1
J: TRBJ2-7
D: NA
DNA: TGTGCCACCAGTGATCAATTCTACGAGCAGTACTTC
CDR3: CATSDQFYEQYF

size: NA
V: TRBV5-6
J: TRBJ1-3
D: NA
DNA: TGTGCCAGCAGCTTCAATCGGGCCGCGGGAAACACCATATATTTT
CDR3: CASSFNRAAGNTIYF

size: few
V: TRBV30
J: TRBJ1-2
D: NA
DNA: TGTGCCTGGAATGATGGGTCCTTTTATGGCTACACCTTC
CDR3: CAWNDGSFYGYTF

size: NA
V: TRBV18
J: TRBJ1-5
D: NA
DNA: TGTGCCAGCTCACCACAGGGAAGCAATCAGCCCCAGCATTTT
CDR3: CASSPQGSNQPQHF

size: NA
V: TRBV2
J: TRBJ1-1
D: NA
DNA: TGTGCCAGCAGTAAGGACGGGAACACTGAAGCTTTCTTT
CDR3: CASSKDGNTEAFF

size: NA
V: TRBV3-1/TRBV3-2
J: TRBJ2-3
D: NA
DNA: TGTGCCAGCAGCCCAGTATGGGGGGTGGAAGATACGCAGTATTTT
CDR3: CASSPVWGVEDTQYF

size: NA
V: TRBV5-6
J: TRBJ2-1
D: NA
DNA: TGTGCCAGCAGCGTTGACTCCAGATACAATGAGCAGTTCTTC
CDR3: CASSVDSRYNEQFF

size: NA
V: TRBV19
J: TRBJ1-2
D: NA
DNA: TGTGCCAGTAGTATACCTTCCCCGACTGACAACTATGGCTACACCTTC
CDR3: CASSIPSPTDNYGYTF

size: NA
V: TRBV24-1
J: TRBJ2-7
D: NA
DNA: TGTGCCACCAGTGATGGTCCTTCCTACGAGCAGTACTTC
CDR3: CATSDGPSYEQYF

size: once
V: TRBV19
J: TRBJ2-7
D: NA
DNA: TGTGCCAGTAGTATTCGATCCGGCCGGGACTACGAGCAGTACTTC
CDR3: CASSIRSGRDYEQYF

size: NA
V: TRBV13
J: TRBJ2-7
D: NA
DNA: TGTGCCAGCAGCTTGGCGCCCAGTTACGAGCAGTACTTC
CDR3: CASSLAPSYEQYF

size: NA
V: TRBV6-1
J: TRBJ2-3
D: NA
DNA: TGTGCCAGCAGTGGGGGACCGGGACACCGCACAGATACGCAGTATTTT
CDR3: CASSGGPGHRTDTQYF

size: NA
V: TRBV2
J: TRBJ1-5
D: TRBD1
DNA: TGTGCCAGCAGGGGACAGGGGGTTCAGCCCCAGCATTTT
CDR3: CASRGQGVQPQHF

size: NA
V: TRBV7-2
J: TRBJ2-4
D: TRBD2
DNA: TGTGCCAGCAGCTTAGGGTCCGGACTAGCGGGGGGCCGGAACATTCAGTACTTC
CDR3: CASSLGSGLAGGRNIQYF

size: NA
V: TRBV25-1
J: TRBJ2-2
D: NA
DNA: TGTGCCAGCAGTTCAACGCGACTTTACACCGGGGAGCTGTTTTTT
CDR3: CASSSTRLYTGELFF

size: once
V: TRBV11-2
J: TRBJ2-1
D: TRBD2
DNA: TGTGCCAGCAGCCCAAGACTAGCGGGAGACCACAATGAGCAGTTCTTC
CDR3: CASSPRLAGDHNEQFF

size: NA
V: TRBV4-2
J: TRBJ2-1
D: NA
DNA: TGTGCCAGCAGCCAAGTGAAAGTGACCACCGACAATGAGCAGTTCTTC
CDR3: CASSQVKVTTDNEQFF

size: NA
V: TRBV19
J: TRBJ2-6
D: NA
DNA: TGTGCCAGTAGTATATCGGGGGCGCTTGGGGCCAACGTCCTGACTTTC
CDR3: CASSISGALGANVLTF

size: NA
V: TRBV30
J: TRBJ2-5
D: NA
DNA: TGTGCCTGGGCCCGGGGCCTGCAAGAGACCCAGTACTTC
CDR3: CAWARGLQETQYF

size: NA
V: TRBV7-2
J: TRBJ1-2
D: NA
DNA: TGTGCCAGCAGCTTAGGACGCCCGGGGGGCTACACCTTC
CDR3: CASSLGRPGGYTF

size: NA
V: TRBV12-3/TRBV12-4
J: TRBJ2-4
D: NA
DNA: TGTGCCAGCACGGGCCAGGGGAAAAACATTCAGTACTTC
CDR3: CASTGQGKNIQYF

size: NA
V: TRBV2
J: TRBJ1-2
D: NA
DNA: TGTGCCAGCAGTGAAAACAGGGTGGGTGGCTATGGCTACACCTTC
CDR3: CASSENRVGGYGYTF

size: NA
V: TRBV12-3/TRBV12-4
J: TRBJ2-1
D: TRBD1
DNA: TGTGCCAGCAGTACAGGGGTCGAGCAGTTCTTC
CDR3: CASSTGVEQFF

size: NA
V: TRBV2
J: TRBJ2-3
D: TRBD2
DNA: TGTGCCAGCAGTGAAACCCCCGGGGGACTAGCGGGAGGGGGTAACACAGATACGCAGTATTTT
CDR3: CASSETPGGLAGGGNTDTQYF

size: NA
V: TRBV6-5
J: TRBJ1-2
D: NA
DNA: TGTGCCAGCAGTTCTGATAACTATGGCTACACCTTC
CDR3: CASSSDNYGYTF

size: few
V: TRBV10-2
J: TRBJ1-5
D: NA
DNA: TGCGCCAGCAGTGCTACAGCAAATCAGCCCCAGCATTTT
CDR3: CASSATANQPQHF

size: NA
V: TRBV3-1/TRBV3-2
J: TRBJ1-1
D: TRBD1
DNA: TGTGCCAGCAGCCTCACAGGGGACACTGAAGCTTTCTTT
CDR3: CASSLTGDTEAFF

size: NA
V: TRBV1
J: TRBJ2-5
D: NA
DNA: TGCACCAGCAGCCAAGACGAAGCGGACCCCCAAGAGACCCAGTACTTC
CDR3: CTSSQDEADPQETQYF

size: NA
V: TRBV12-3/TRBV12-4
J: TRBJ2-1
D: NA
DNA: TGTGCCAGCAGTTATGGCAATGAGCAGTTCTTC
CDR3: CASSYGNEQFF

size: NA
V: TRBV10-3
J: TRBJ2-5
D: NA
DNA: TGTGCCATCAGTACCGCCGACCAAGAGACCCAGTACTTC
CDR3: CAISTADQETQYF

size: NA
V: TRBV6-2/TRBV6-3
J: TRBJ2-2
D: NA
DNA: TGTGCCAGCAGTTCGATTTGGGCTCCCGGGGAGCTGTTTTTT
CDR3: CASSSIWAPGELFF

size: NA
V: TRBV4-2
J: TRBJ2-4
D: TRBD1
DNA: TGTGCCAGCAGCCAAGATCAGGGGGTGGCAATTCAGTACTTC
CDR3: CASSQDQGVAIQYF

size: NA
V: TRBV18
J: TRBJ2-7
D: TRBD1
DNA: TGTGCCAGCTCACTTGACAGGGCGCCCTACGAGCAGTACTTC
CDR3: CASSLDRAPYEQYF

size: NA
V: TRBV7-2
J: TRBJ2-6
D: NA
DNA: TGTGCCAGCAGCGTTACAGGGAATCCTGGGGCCAACGTCCTGACTTTC
CDR3: CASSVTGNPGANVLTF

size: NA
V: TRBV18
J: TRBJ1-1
D: NA
DNA: TGTGCCAGCTCACCACCGCCGGGGAACACTGAAGCTTTCTTT
CDR3: CASSPPPGNTEAFF

size: NA
V: TRBV6-6
J: TRBJ2-4
D: NA
DNA: TGTGCCAGCAGTTACATGGTAGCCAAAAACATTCAGTACTTC
CDR3: CASSYMVAKNIQYF

size: NA
V: TRBV19
J: TRBJ2-2
D: NA
DNA: TGTGCCAGTAGTATTTCGAGGTCAGGGGCCGGGGAGCTGTTTTTT
CDR3: CASSISRSGAGELFF

size: NA
V: TRBV19
J: TRBJ1-2
D: NA
DNA: TGTGCCAGTTCCTCGATTATACAGCGGAGCTACACCTTC
CDR3: CASSSIIQRSYTF

size: NA
V: TRBV18
J: TRBJ1-5
D: NA
DNA: TGTGCCAGCTCACCACAGGGAGGGCACCAGCCCCAGCATTTT
CDR3: CASSPQGGHQPQHF

size: NA
V: TRBV7-9
J: TRBJ2-1
D: NA
DNA: TGTGCCAGCAGCCCCCTAGATGAGCAGTTCTTC
CDR3: CASSPLDEQFF

size: NA
V: TRBV10-3
J: TRBJ1-5
D: TRBD1
DNA: TGTGCCATCAGTCCTGACAGGGACAACCAGCCCCAGCATTTT
CDR3: CAISPDRDNQPQHF

size: NA
V: TRBV9
J: TRBJ2-3
D: TRBD2
DNA: TGTGCCAGCAGCGTAGATCCTAGCGGGACCCTGGATACGCAGTATTTT
CDR3: CASSVDPSGTLDTQYF

size: NA
V: TRBV7-9
J: TRBJ1-1
D: NA
DNA: TGTGCCAGCAGCTTAGCCACTATCTCTGAAGCTTTCTTT
CDR3: CASSLATISEAFF

size: NA
V: TRBV13
J: TRBJ1-2
D: NA
DNA: TGTGCCAGCAGCTCCAGCGACTATGGCTACACCTTC
CDR3: CASSSSDYGYTF